One and the same sample provided the 20 T cell receptor beta chains below, sequenced in a study of T cells expressing NK-cell markers. TCRdb reanalyzed the 5' RACE reads and collapses them to one entry per CDR3 protein, without DNA. This table lists hundreds of thousands of distinct CDR3 sequences. The material sequenced was blood T cells: a sorted CD56 or NKG2C T cell subset, CD4+ or CD8+ T cells, or bulk PBMC T cells (not recorded which). These receptors came from a man between 18 and 29 years old in good health.

The chain uses TRBV3-1 and TRBJ2-1; TCRdb designates TRBD2, a call that cannot be tested without DNA. CDR1 and CDR2 from the germline V gene are LGHDT and YNNKEL (reference sequence). This CDR3 region has 19 residues. Here the CDR3 reads CASSHPRLAGGPSYNEQFF.

The rearrangement uses TRBV3-1 and TRBJ2-1. Germline values: CDR1 LGHDT, CDR2 YNNKEL (reference sequence). The CDR3 contains 16 residues. Here the CDR3 reads CASSQVLGHSYNEQFF.

The V call is TRBV5-1, the J call TRBJ2-3; TCRdb lists TRBD1, though no DNA is available to test this call. Germline V gene sequence: CDR1 SGHRS, CDR2 YFSETQ. The CDR3 length is 15 residues. The CDR3 loop reads CASSSPGTGAATQYF.

The chain recombines TRBV4-1 with TRBJ1-2. This CDR3 region has 15 residues. CDR1 is MGHRA and CDR2 is YSYEKL in the germline V gene. The CDR3 here is CASSQAQTANYGYTF.

This chain links TRBV28 with TRBJ1-2. CDR1 is MDHEN, CDR2 SYDVKM, per germline. CDR3 length equals 12 residues. The CDR3 protein is CASRDAGYFYTF.

The CDR3 protein is CASSHIWAGEKQAFF. The rearrangement joins TRBV12-3 or TRBV12-4 to TRBJ1-1; TCRdb indicates TRBD1, and absent DNA this call remains unverified. The CDR3 runs 15 residues.

The CDR3 protein is CASSTPEGYENEQFF. V and J are TRBV5-1 and TRBJ2-1; TCRdb's assignment of TRBD1 cannot be checked, as there is no DNA. The CDR3 has 15 residues. Germline CDR1 SGHRS, CDR2 YFSETQ.

The chain joins TRBV5-5 to TRBJ2-1; TCRdb proposes TRBD1, but this gene call is untestable without DNA. Per the germline V gene, CDR1 is SGHKS and CDR2 is YYEKEE (reference sequence). This CDR3 contains 12 residues. This chain's CDR3 is CASSLVIQGEFF.

The V call is TRBV28, the J call TRBJ2-3; TCRdb picks TRBD2, but there is no DNA to check that call. CDR1 is MDHEN, CDR2 SYDVKM, per germline. This CDR3 has 17 residues. CDR3 protein: CASSLPGLAGNTDTQYF.

The chain uses TRBV7-7 and TRBJ2-6; TCRdb picks TRBD1, but there is no DNA to check that call. Germline V gene lookup returns CDR1 SSHAT and CDR2 FNYEAQ (reference sequence). The CDR3 spans 17 residues. CDR3 region: CASSPGTGVSGANVLTF.

The chain recombines TRBV18 with TRBJ2-3; TCRdb indicates TRBD2, and absent DNA this call remains unverified. From germline, CDR1 is KGHSH and CDR2 LQKENI. This CDR3 has 17 amino acids. The CDR3: CASSPNSGRALTDTQYF.

The genes are TRBV12-3 or TRBV12-4 and TRBJ2-1; TCRdb calls TRBD2, which cannot be checked without DNA. The CDR3 length is 16 residues. Here the CDR3 reads CASSSEEEYGLIEQFF.

V usage is TRBV28 and J usage is TRBJ2-1; TCRdb lists TRBD2, though no DNA is available to test this call. The CDR3 runs 17 residues. Germline lookup yields CDR1 MDHEN and CDR2 SYDVKM. The chain's CDR3 is CASSSLGLAGDSNEQFF.

This rearrangement joins TRBV18 to TRBJ2-7. The CDR3 has 15 residues. Per the germline V gene, CDR1 is KGHSH and CDR2 is LQKENI. The CDR3 sequence is CASSPRDNKSYEQYF.

The chain couples TRBV27 to TRBJ1-2; TCRdb indicates TRBD1, and absent DNA this call remains unverified. The germline gives CDR1 MNHEY, CDR2 SMNVEV (reference sequence). The CDR3 has 14 amino acids. The CDR3 sequence: CASSLSWGTPGYTF.

The rearrangement uses TRBV7-8 and TRBJ2-3; TCRdb's D call of TRBD1 is untestable without DNA. The CDR3 consists of 16 residues. CDR1 is SGHVS, CDR2 FQNEAQ, per germline. Here the CDR3 reads CASSLGPGVVADTQYF. Together with reference TRBV7-8 and TRBJ2-3, the CDR3 gives the full variable domain: GAGVSQSPRYKVAKRGQDVALRCDPISGHVSLFWYQQALGQGPEFLTYFQNEAQLDKSGLPSDRFFAERPEGSVSTLKIQRTQQEDSAVYLCASSLGPGVVADTQYFGPGTRLTVL.

This rearrangement joins TRBV10-3 to TRBJ2-1. This CDR3 has 13 residues. The germline CDR1 and CDR2 sequences are ENHRY and SYGVKD. CDR3: CAISESVSGEQFF.

The CDR3 loop is CASSVTTSGSSYNEQFF. The V and J genes are TRBV5-5 and TRBJ2-1; TCRdb picks TRBD2, but there is no DNA to check that call. Germline V lookup: CDR1 SGHKS, CDR2 YYEKEE (reference sequence). CDR3 length: 17 residues.

This chain links TRBV12-3 or TRBV12-4 with TRBJ2-1. CDR3 length: 13 amino acids. The CDR3: CASSLPGSNEQFF.

The V call is TRBV6-5, the J call TRBJ1-5; the D call from TCRdb, TRBD1, cannot be confirmed without DNA. This CDR3 is built from 14 residues. CDR1 and CDR2 from the germline V gene are MNHEY and SVGAGI. The CDR3 reads CASSSGHPNQPQHF.